The 31 T cell receptor beta chains below all came from one sample that was sequenced in a study of T cells after yellow fever vaccination. TCRdb re-called the 5' RACE reads through MiXCR, storing one row per CDR3 protein. The sample consists of tens of thousands of distinct CDR3 sequences, 7.5% to 9% of them appearing once. The starting material was CD8+ T cells sorted from PBMCs, obtained on the day of the yellow fever booster vaccination. The receptors derive from a man aged 30-40 years who received the YFV17D yellow fever vaccine.

The chain uses TRBV11-2 and TRBJ2-1; TRBD2 matches 7 bases. Germline V gene lookup returns CDR1 SGHAT and CDR2 FQNNGV. The CDR3 has 14 amino acids. V lost 5 bases to trimming and J lost 5 bases; unmatched junction nucleotides: 6. The CDR3 loop reads CASSRTSLDNEQFF. In nucleotides, the CDR3 is TGTGCCAGCAGCCGGACTAGTCTCGACAATGAGCAGTTCTTC.

V gene TRBV5-4 combines with J gene TRBJ1-1, with D hard to call. Trimming pared 0 bases from V and 8 bases from J, leaving 11 bases between. CDR3 length equals 13 residues. Germline V gene data show CDR1 as SGHNT and CDR2 as YYREEE (reference sequence). The CDR3: CASSLGFASEAFF. For the CDR3, the DNA is TGTGCCAGCAGCTTGGGGTTCGCCTCGGAAGCTTTCTTT. Drawing the rest from reference TRBV5-4 and TRBJ1-1, the complete variable domain is ETGVTQSPTHLIKTRGQQVTLRCSSQSGHNTVSWYQQALGQGPQFIFQYYREEENGRGNFPPRFSGLQFPNYSSELNVNALELDDSALYLCASSLGFASEAFFGQGTRLTVV.

This clonotype was found once. This chain joins TRBV11-1 and TRBJ2-1; D unresolved. The germline gives CDR1 SGHAT, CDR2 FQDESV (reference sequence). This CDR3 has 13 residues. Trimming took off 1 base at V and 7 bases at J, with 8 bases between the two ends. Here the CDR3 DNA reads TGTGCCAGCAGCTTAGTTCGGCGGAATGAGCAGTTCTTC. Translating gives CASSLVRRNEQFF.

This clonotype was recorded at least ten times. The J gene is TRBJ2-7, the V gene TRBV5-1; D possibly uses TRBD1 or TRBD2 (6 bases each). The germline V gene has CDR1 SGHRS and CDR2 YFSETQ. V lost 4 bases, J lost 6 bases, and 14 bases lay in between. The CDR3 is 13 residues long. CDR3 bases: TGCGCCAGCAGCGGAGGGGGACCCCTCGAGCAGTACTTC. Translated, it gives CASSGGGPLEQYF.

In its sample, this clonotype was seen many times. The V call is TRBV28, the J call TRBJ2-7, with TRBD2 matching over 12 bases. Trimming took 3 bases from V and 0 from J; bases not matched to a gene: 3. Germline CDR1 MDHEN, CDR2 SYDVKM. The CDR3 runs to 16 residues. The CDR3 bases are TGTGCCAGCAGTTTCGGGACTAGCGGGTACTCCTACGAGCAGTACTTC. Translating gives CASSFGTSGYSYEQYF.

This clonotype was counted between two and nine times. The CDR3 DNA sequence: TGTGCCAGCAGTTTTGGGGTGGAAAAACTGTTTTTT. Translated: CASSFGVEKLFF. This chain links TRBV7-8 with TRBJ1-4, with D hard to call. The V end lost 6 bases, the J end lost 8 bases, and 10 bases lay between the germline ends. The CDR3 runs 12 residues. Germline V gene lookup returns CDR1 SGHVS and CDR2 FQNEAQ.

V gene TRBV4-2 combines with J gene TRBJ2-7; D is ambiguous. Trimming left V 1 base short and J 3 bases short, with 13 bases between. The CDR3 spans 15 residues. Germline CDR1 and CDR2: LGHNA and YNFKEQ. In nucleotides, the CDR3 is TGTGCCAGCAGCCAAGCTACGGATTCGGACTACGAGCAGTACTTC. Translating gives CASSQATDSDYEQYF.

V gene TRBV7-3 combines with J gene TRBJ2-5, with D maybe TRBD1 (8 bases). Deletions cut 6 bases from V and 1 base from J, with 18 bases between. CDR1 and CDR2 from the germline V gene are SGHTA and FQGTGA. The length of the CDR3 is 16 residues. CDR3 coding DNA: TGTGCCAGCAGTTCCAGGGGGCGGGGGTTCCAAGAGACCCAGTACTTC. Amino acids: CASSSRGRGFQETQYF.

This chain joins TRBV12-3 or TRBV12-4 and TRBJ2-5; a weak D match, TRBD2 (7 bases). V lost 6 bases to trimming and J lost 0 bases, with 23 bases between them. The CDR3 has 18 amino acids. The CDR3 DNA reads TGTGCCAGCAGCTCCCCTAGGGGGGGCAGGACCAACCAAGAGACCCAGTACTTC. It translates to CASSSPRGGRTNQETQYF.

The chain joins TRBV7-6 to TRBJ2-3; 11 bases are a match to TRBD2. CDR3 length: 15 residues. Germline V gene sequence: CDR1 SGHVS, CDR2 FNYEAQ. J lost 2 bases, V lost 7 bases, and 5 bases had no gene match. CDR3 DNA: TGTGCCAGCATCGTAGCGGGAGGGCCCACAGATACGCAGTATTTT. This gives the protein CASIVAGGPTDTQYF.

The sample holds a few counts of this clonotype. The chain couples TRBV21-1 to TRBJ2-3. TRBV21-1 is noted as a pseudogene. This CDR3 is 19 amino acids long. CDR3 amino acids: CASSSHGEPRGDSTDTQYF. As DNA, the CDR3 is TGTGCCAGCAGCTCCCACGGGGAACCGCGAGGAGATAGCACAGATACGCAGTATTTT.

The rearrangement links TRBV2 to TRBJ2-7; D is possibly TRBD2 (5 bases). Germline CDR1 is SNHLY and CDR2 is FYNNEI. With 7 bases removed from V and 7 bases from J, the gap between germline ends came to 17 bases. The CDR3 length is 13 residues. CDR3 sequence: CASIRLLGREQYF. The DNA of the CDR3 is TGTGCCAGCATCCGTTTACTAGGGCGAGAGCAGTACTTC.

The rearrangement joins TRBV6-5 to TRBJ2-1, with 7 positions matching TRBD1. CDR1 MNHEY and CDR2 SVGAGI come from the germline V gene. CDR3 length equals 15 residues. With V trimmed by 7 bases and J by 5 bases, 11 bases remained unmatched. CDR3 DNA sequence: TGTGCCAGCAAACACGACAGGGAAGAGCACAATGAGCAGTTCTTC. Translation gives CASKHDREEHNEQFF.

By share, this clonotype counts as medium-sized. The rearrangement uses TRBV20-1 and TRBJ2-6; 11 positions match TRBD1. The germline gives CDR1 DFQATT, CDR2 SNEGSKA (reference sequence). This CDR3 is 18 amino acids long. V dropped 1 base and J dropped 5; count of bases not matched to a gene: 10. This CDR3 reads CSARAMDRGQPWANVLTF. The DNA for the CDR3 is TGCAGTGCTAGAGCTATGGACAGGGGGCAACCTTGGGCCAACGTCCTGACTTTC.

In regard to this clonotype: Since a much larger clone is just one base distant, this may be a read error. Here the CDR3 reads CAISEGVEETQYF. CDR3 DNA: TGTGCCATCAGTGAGGGAGTTGAAGAGACCCAGTACTTC. This chain links TRBV10-3 with TRBJ2-5, with D hard to call. Between the trimmed V and J ends, which lost 2 bases and 3 bases, there was a span of 7 bases. CDR3 size: 13 residues. CDR1 and CDR2 from the germline V gene are ENHRY and SYGVKD.

V usage is TRBV6-5 and J usage is TRBJ1-5; D is possibly TRBD1 (5 bases). Germline loops: CDR1 MNHEY, CDR2 SVGAGI. The V gene lost 6 bases and the J gene lost 2 bases, with 11 bases spanning the gap. The CDR3 runs to 14 residues. The CDR3 nucleotides read TGTGCCAGCAGGGGCGGGACGGGCAATCAGCCCCAGCATTTT. Translating gives CASRGGTGNQPQHF.

This clonotype showed up many times. The genes are TRBV28 and TRBJ2-7; TRBD1 aligns across 8 bases. The CDR3 length is 13 residues. CDR1 and CDR2 from the germline V gene are MDHEN and SYDVKM. V lost 5 bases, J lost 4 bases, and 4 bases stayed unmatched. CDR3 DNA: TGTGCCAGCAGTCGACAGGGGTATTACGAGCAGTACTTC. Protein sequence: CASSRQGYYEQYF. Full variable domain (outside the CDR3, taken from reference TRBV28 and TRBJ2-7): DVKVTQSSRYLVKRTGEKVFLECVQDMDHENMFWYRQDPGLGLRLIYFSYDVKMKEKGDIPEGYSVSREKKERFSLILESASTNQTSMYLCASSRQGYYEQYFGPGTRLTVT.

This clonotype was counted between two and nine times. This rearrangement joins TRBV11-2 to TRBJ2-7, with D perhaps assigned TRBD1 or TRBD2 (6 bases each). The CDR3 covers 16 residues. Trimming pared 5 bases from V and 3 bases from J, leaving 20 bases between. CDR1 is SGHAT and CDR2 is FQNNGV in the germline V gene. The CDR3 coding sequence is TGTGCCAGCAGCCTGGGGGGCAGGGGCTTCAACTACGAGCAGTACTTC. Its protein is CASSLGGRGFNYEQYF.

This clonotype was seen only a few times. CDR3 sequence: CASSVTGTSSYEQYF. The CDR3 bases are TGTGCCAGCAGCGTTACCGGGACTAGCTCCTACGAGCAGTACTTC. The chain has TRBV9 and TRBJ2-7, with TRBD2 matching 8 bases. V dropped 2 bases and J dropped 0; count of bases not matched to a gene: 4. CDR1 and CDR2 (germline): SGDLS, YYNGEE. The CDR3 spans 15 residues.

This clonotype has just a few counts. The rearrangement joins TRBV7-9 to TRBJ2-3, with D possibly being TRBD1 (5 bases). The germline CDR1 and CDR2 sequences are SEHNR and FQNEAQ (reference sequence). This CDR3 comprises 15 residues. V lost 5 bases and J lost 3, with 15 bases in between. The CDR3 region is CASSPETARTDTQYF. The CDR3 coding sequence is TGTGCCAGCAGCCCAGAGACAGCGAGGACAGATACGCAGTATTTT.

Only a few counts were recorded for this clonotype. This rearrangement joins TRBV6-5 to TRBJ2-2, with no clear D. The CDR3 is 15 amino acids. Germline CDR1 and CDR2: MNHEY and SVGAGI. Trimming took off 1 base at V and 5 bases at J, with 11 bases between the two ends. DNA of the CDR3: TGTGCCAGCAGTTACTACGGAGAAGGTACCGGGGAGCTGTTTTTT. The encoded protein is CASSYYGEGTGELFF.

This clonotype was seen many times. The chain employs TRBV12-3 or TRBV12-4 and TRBJ2-1; TRBD2 matches at 10 bases. Trimming at V came to 6 bases and at J to 1 base, leaving 6 bases not matched to a gene. CDR3 length: 16 amino acids. The CDR3 sequence is CASSPALAGSYNEQFF. The CDR3 bases are TGTGCCAGCAGCCCCGCACTAGCGGGGTCCTACAATGAGCAGTTCTTC.

This sequence joins TRBV4-3 and TRBJ2-7; either TRBD1 or TRBD2 may fit D (6 bases each). The CDR3 has 14 amino acids. The V and J ends lost 5 bases and 0 bases respectively, with 11 bases between them. The V gene's germline CDR1 is LGHNA and CDR2 YSLEER. CDR3 amino acids: CASSFKGGSYEQYF. CDR3 sequence (DNA): TGCGCCAGCAGCTTTAAGGGGGGCTCCTACGAGCAGTACTTC.

This clonotype occurred many times. V gene TRBV27 combines with J gene TRBJ2-1; 9 bases match TRBD2. V lost 6 bases, J lost 0 bases, and 6 bases stayed unmatched. Germline-derived CDR1 and CDR2 are MNHEY and SMNVEV (reference sequence). The CDR3 is made up of 16 amino acids. The CDR3 region is CASSRLAVPSYNEQFF. The CDR3 bases are TGTGCCAGCAGCCGACTAGCGGTCCCCTCCTACAATGAGCAGTTCTTC.

A note on this clonotype: This is likely a read error, given that the CDR3 carries no conserved phenylalanine or tryptophan at its end. This chain connects TRBV18 to TRBJ1-1; D gene uncertain. This CDR3 has 15 residues. The V gene's germline CDR1 is KGHSH and CDR2 LQKENI. Trimming pared 2 bases from V and 1 base from J, leaving 11 bases between. CDR3 DNA sequence: TGTGCCAGCTCACCAGTTCCAGAGAAGAACACTGAAGCTTTCTTA. Translated: CASSPVPEKNTEAFL.

A note on this clonotype: A much bigger clone sits one base away, suggesting this may be a read error. V usage is TRBV7-9 and J usage is TRBJ2-7, with D maybe TRBD2 (5 bases). The CDR3 totals 13 residues. In germline, CDR1 is SEHNR, CDR2 FQNEAQ (reference sequence). The DNA for the CDR3 is TGTGCCAGGAGCTTACTAGTTACCTACGAGCAGTACTTC. Translation gives CARSLLVTYEQYF.

The chain combines TRBV20-1 with TRBJ1-4; weak D call: TRBD1 (5 bases). There are 13 residues in the CDR3. V dropped 6 bases and J dropped 3 bases, with 11 bases sitting between them. The V gene's germline CDR1 is DFQATT and CDR2 SNEGSKA (reference sequence). The DNA for the CDR3 is TGCAGTGCCTCTTGGGGCCCTAATGAAAAACTGTTTTTT. This encodes CSASWGPNEKLFF.

There are a few counts of this clonotype. The genes are TRBV15 and TRBJ2-7; D ambiguous. Germline loops: CDR1 LNHNV, CDR2 YYDKDF (reference sequence). The CDR3 is 11 residues long. Trimming pared 0 bases from V and 8 bases from J, leaving 5 bases between. The CDR3 nucleotides are TGTGCCACCAGCAGAGATGGGCAGCAGTACTTC. Protein product: CATSRDGQQYF.

This clonotype has a handful of counts. The chain is built from TRBV4-2 and TRBJ2-1; no reliable D call. The CDR3 has 17 amino acids. V gave up 3 bases and J gave up 0 bases, with 15 bases separating them. Germline-derived CDR1 and CDR2 are LGHNA and YNFKEQ. CDR3 amino acids: CASSHGYESISYNEQFF. The CDR3 DNA is TGTGCCAGCAGCCATGGGTATGAGTCAATCTCCTACAATGAGCAGTTCTTC.

The rearrangement uses TRBV12-3 or TRBV12-4 and TRBJ2-7; D is uncertain. The CDR3 is made up of 12 amino acids. The germline V and J ends were trimmed by 7 bases and 7 bases, with 14 bases remaining between them. CDR3 in amino acids: CASNQVGIEQYF. In DNA form, the CDR3 reads TGTGCCAGCAACCAAGTAGGGATAGAGCAGTACTTC.

The rearrangement joins TRBV24-1 to TRBJ2-3; D is uncertain. In germline, CDR1 is KGHDR, CDR2 SFDVKD. The CDR3 totals 17 residues. Trimming took 3 bases from V and 0 from J, leaving 15 bases between them. CDR3 nucleotides: TGTGCCACCAGTGATCGCTCATGGACGGGTAGCACAGATACGCAGTATTTT. Translating gives CATSDRSWTGSTDTQYF.